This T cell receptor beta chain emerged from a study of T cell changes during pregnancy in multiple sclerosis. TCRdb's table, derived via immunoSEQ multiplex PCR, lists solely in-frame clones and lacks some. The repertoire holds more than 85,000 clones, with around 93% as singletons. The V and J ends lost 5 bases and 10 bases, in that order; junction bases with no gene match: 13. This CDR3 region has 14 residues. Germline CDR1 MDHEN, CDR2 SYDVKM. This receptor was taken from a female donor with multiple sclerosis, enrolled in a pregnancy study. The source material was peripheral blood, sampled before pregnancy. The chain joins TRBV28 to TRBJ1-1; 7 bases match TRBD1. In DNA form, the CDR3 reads TGTGCCAGCAGTACGGAAGGGGAGACAGGGATAGCTTTCTTT. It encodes CASSTEGETGIAFF.